This T cell receptor (beta chain) was retrieved from a study of vaccination and CD4 T cells after COVID-19. Cultured CD4+ T cell DNA was sequenced using the Oncomine TCR Beta short-read assay. TCRdb independently ran MiXCR on the PCR reads; one entry per CDR3 protein. The table includes 20,000 to 30,000 distinct CDR3 sequences, over 45% detected once. Note on this clonotype: Antigen unknown.

This CDR3 is 17 amino acids long. The junction had 11 bases not matched to a gene; V was cut back by 5 bases and J by 1 base. Germline V lookup: CDR1 SNHLY, CDR2 FYNNEI. As for treatment: roughly ten-day PBMC culture with coronavirus spike peptide pools or control peptides (ViraFEST assay). This TCR was sampled from a human donor who had recovered from COVID-19. The sequenced sample consisted of CD4+ T cells from blood, cultured in vitro. The chain links TRBV2 to TRBJ1-1, with 9 positions matching TRBD1. CDR3 loop: CASSSGQGITGNTEAFF. DNA for the CDR3: TGTGCCAGCAGTTCGGGACAGGGTATTACAGGGAACACTGAAGCTTTCTTT.